This T cell receptor (beta chain) was sequenced for a study of shared clonotypes between healthy human individuals. Findings and limits, study-wide: The study found about 5% of naive CD4 clonotypes shared across several donors. As a rule, naive subsets had a larger estimated richness than memory subsets. Large depth notwithstanding, sorted-subset sequencing proved incomplete by rarefaction. Clonotype sharing across donors was expected to vary with sequencing depth.

As to this clone: Its antigen remains unknown.

Germline V gene data show CDR1 as MNHEY and CDR2 as SMNVEV (reference sequence). The germline V and J ends were trimmed by 3 bases and 0 bases, with 7 bases remaining between them. The CDR3 runs to 14 residues. Assay: immunoSEQ multiplex PCR; the TCRdb copy retains only in-frame clones and omits some. The data show 2.3 million or so clones, more than 80% seen once. The clonotype was recovered from a young man in good health. Some clones in this sample may be carry-over from other donors' samples. Source material: naive CD4+ T cells from PBMCs. Documented subset: CD45RA+ positively selected. The genes are TRBV27 and TRBJ2-3; D gene uncertain. CDR3 region: CASSFQVSTDTQYF. CDR3 DNA sequence: TGTGCCAGCAGTTTCCAGGTTAGCACAGATACGCAGTATTTT.